This T cell receptor beta chain was recovered during a study of T-cell reconstitution after alpha-beta-depleted transplantation in children. Unique molecular identifiers were incorporated when the TCRbeta library was constructed. TCRdb reprocessed the PCR reads via MiXCR and lists one record per CDR3 protein. This table holds roughly 100,000 distinct CDR3 sequences, 4.5% to 7.5% found once. With 3 bases removed from V and 3 bases from J, the gap between germline ends came to 6 bases. This CDR3 has 14 residues. This clonotype appeared many times. Source: PBMCs, mostly from graft donor cells, taken 60 days after TCRalphabeta/CD19-depleted stem cell transplant. The sequence came from a female patient aged 2-15 years who had a stem cell transplant for Fanconi anemia, so the T cells may come from the graft donor. The chain couples TRBV12-3 or TRBV12-4 to TRBJ2-6, with unresolved D. DNA for the CDR3: TGTGCCAGCAGTTTGTTCATTGGGGCCAACGTCCTGACTTTC. Translated: CASSLFIGANVLTF.